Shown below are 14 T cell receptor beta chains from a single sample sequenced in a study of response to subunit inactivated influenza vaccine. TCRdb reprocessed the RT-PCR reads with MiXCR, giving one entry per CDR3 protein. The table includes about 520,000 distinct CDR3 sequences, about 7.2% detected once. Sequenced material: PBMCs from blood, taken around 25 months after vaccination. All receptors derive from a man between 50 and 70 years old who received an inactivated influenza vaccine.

CDR3 in amino acids: CASSFATSGGSPTQYF. Here the CDR3 DNA reads TGTGCCAGCAGCTTCGCGACTAGCGGGGGGTCTCCTACGCAGTATTTT. V gene TRBV5-6 combines with J gene TRBJ2-3; 13 bases line up with TRBD2. CDR1 SGHDT and CDR2 YYEEEE come from the germline V gene. There are 16 residues in the CDR3. V gave up 2 bases and J gave up 8 bases; unmatched junction bases: 8.

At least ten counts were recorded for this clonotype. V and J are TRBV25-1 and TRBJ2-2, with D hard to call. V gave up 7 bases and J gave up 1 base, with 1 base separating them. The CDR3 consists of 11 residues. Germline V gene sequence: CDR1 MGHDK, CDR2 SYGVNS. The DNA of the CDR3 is TGTGCCAGCAAGAACACCGGGGAGCTGTTTTTT. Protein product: CASKNTGELFF.

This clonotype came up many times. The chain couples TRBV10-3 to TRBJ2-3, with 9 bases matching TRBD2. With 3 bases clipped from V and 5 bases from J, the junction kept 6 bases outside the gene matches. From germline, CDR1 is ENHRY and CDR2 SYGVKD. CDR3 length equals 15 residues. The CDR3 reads CAISERGGALDTQYF. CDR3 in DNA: TGTGCCATCAGTGAACGCGGGGGGGCCTTAGATACGCAGTATTTT.

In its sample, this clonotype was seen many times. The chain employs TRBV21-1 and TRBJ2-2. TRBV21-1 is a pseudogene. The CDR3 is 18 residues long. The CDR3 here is CASTKGSGCGQGAGELFF. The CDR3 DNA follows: TGTGCCAGCACTAAAGGGAGTGGCTGCGGCCAGGGGGCCGGGGAGCTGTTTTTT.

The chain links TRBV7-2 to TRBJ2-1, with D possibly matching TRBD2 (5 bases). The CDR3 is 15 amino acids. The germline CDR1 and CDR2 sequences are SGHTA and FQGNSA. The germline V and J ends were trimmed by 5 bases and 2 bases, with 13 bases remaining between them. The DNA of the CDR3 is TGTGCCAGCAGCCCAAAAGCGGTTGCCTACAATGAGCAGTTCTTC. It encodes CASSPKAVAYNEQFF.

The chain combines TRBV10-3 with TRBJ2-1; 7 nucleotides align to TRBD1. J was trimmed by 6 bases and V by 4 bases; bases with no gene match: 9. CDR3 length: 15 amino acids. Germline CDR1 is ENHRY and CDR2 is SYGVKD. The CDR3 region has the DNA TGTGCCATCAGTGTGTTGACAGGGAATATCAATGAGCAGTTCTTC. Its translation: CAISVLTGNINEQFF.

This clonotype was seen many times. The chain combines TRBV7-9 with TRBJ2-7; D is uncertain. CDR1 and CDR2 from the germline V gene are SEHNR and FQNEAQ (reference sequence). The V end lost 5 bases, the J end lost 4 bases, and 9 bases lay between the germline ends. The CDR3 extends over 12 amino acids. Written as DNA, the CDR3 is TGTGCCAGCAGCCTACACTATTACGAGCAGTACTTC. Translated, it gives CASSLHYYEQYF. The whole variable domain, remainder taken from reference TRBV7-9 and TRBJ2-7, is DTGVSQNPRHKITKRGQNVTFRCDPISEHNRLYWYRQTLGQGPEFLTYFQNEAQLEKSRLLSDRFSAERPKGSFSTLEIQRTEQGDSAMYLCASSLHYYEQYFGPGTRLTVT.

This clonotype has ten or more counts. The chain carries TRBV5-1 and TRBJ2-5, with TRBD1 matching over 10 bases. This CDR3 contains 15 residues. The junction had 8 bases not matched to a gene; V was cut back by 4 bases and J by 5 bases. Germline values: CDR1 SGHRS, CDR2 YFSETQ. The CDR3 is CASSPSGTGVETQYF. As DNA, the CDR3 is TGCGCCAGCAGCCCCTCCGGGACAGGGGTCGAGACCCAGTACTTC.

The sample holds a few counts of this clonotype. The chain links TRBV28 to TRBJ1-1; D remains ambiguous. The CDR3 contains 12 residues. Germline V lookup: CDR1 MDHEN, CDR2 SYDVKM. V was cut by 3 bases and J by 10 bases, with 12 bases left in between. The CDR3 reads CASSFPGRVAFF. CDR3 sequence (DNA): TGTGCCAGCAGTTTTCCCGGACGAGTAGCTTTCTTT.

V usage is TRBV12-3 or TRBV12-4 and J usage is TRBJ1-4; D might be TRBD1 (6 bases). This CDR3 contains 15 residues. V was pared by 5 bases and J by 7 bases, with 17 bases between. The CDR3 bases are TGTGCCAGCAGTCCATACAGGGTGAGGGGTGAAAAACTGTTTTTT. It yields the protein CASSPYRVRGEKLFF.

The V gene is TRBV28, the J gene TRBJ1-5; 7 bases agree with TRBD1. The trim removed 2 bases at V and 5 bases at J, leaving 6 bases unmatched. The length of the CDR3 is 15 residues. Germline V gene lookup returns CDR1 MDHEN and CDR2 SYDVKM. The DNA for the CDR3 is TGTGCCAGCAGTTTACCACAGGGGCAGTATCAGCCCCAGCATTTT. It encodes CASSLPQGQYQPQHF.

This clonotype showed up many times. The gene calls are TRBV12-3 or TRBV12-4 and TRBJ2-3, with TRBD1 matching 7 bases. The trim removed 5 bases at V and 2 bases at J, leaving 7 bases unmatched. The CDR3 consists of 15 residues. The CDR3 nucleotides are TGTGCCAGCAGTCCGCGGACAGGCGACACAGATACGCAGTATTTT. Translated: CASSPRTGDTDTQYF.

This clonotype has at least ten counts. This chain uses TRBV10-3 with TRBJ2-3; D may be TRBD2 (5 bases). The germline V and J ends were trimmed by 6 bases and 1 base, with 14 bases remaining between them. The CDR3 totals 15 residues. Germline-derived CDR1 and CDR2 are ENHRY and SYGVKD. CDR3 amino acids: CAIRPGLLGTDTQYF. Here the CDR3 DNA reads TGTGCCATCAGGCCAGGACTTCTCGGCACAGATACGCAGTATTTT.

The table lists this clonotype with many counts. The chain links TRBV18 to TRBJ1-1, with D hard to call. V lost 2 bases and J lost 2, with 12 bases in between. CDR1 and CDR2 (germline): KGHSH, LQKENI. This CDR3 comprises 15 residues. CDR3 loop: CASSPGSSINTEAFF. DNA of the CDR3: TGTGCCAGCTCACCAGGCAGCTCTATTAACACTGAAGCTTTCTTT.